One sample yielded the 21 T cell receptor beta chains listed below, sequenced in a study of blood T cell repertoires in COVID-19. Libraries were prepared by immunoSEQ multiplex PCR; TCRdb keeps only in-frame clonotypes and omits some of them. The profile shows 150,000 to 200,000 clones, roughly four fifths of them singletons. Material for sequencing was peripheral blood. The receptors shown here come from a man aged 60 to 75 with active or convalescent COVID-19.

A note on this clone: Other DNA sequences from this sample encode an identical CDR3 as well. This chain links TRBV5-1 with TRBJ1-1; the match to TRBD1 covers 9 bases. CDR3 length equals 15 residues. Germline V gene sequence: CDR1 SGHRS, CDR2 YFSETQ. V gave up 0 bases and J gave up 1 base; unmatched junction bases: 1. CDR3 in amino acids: CASSLGTGANTEAFF. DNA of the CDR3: TGCGCCAGCAGCTTGGGGACAGGGGCGAACACTGAAGCTTTCTTT. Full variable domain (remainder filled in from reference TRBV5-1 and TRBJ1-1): KAGVTQTPRYLIKTRGQQVTLSCSPISGHRSVSWYQQTPGQGLQFLFEYFSETQRNKGNFPGRFSGRQFSNSRSEMNVSTLELGDSALYLCASSLGTGANTEAFFGQGTRLTVV.

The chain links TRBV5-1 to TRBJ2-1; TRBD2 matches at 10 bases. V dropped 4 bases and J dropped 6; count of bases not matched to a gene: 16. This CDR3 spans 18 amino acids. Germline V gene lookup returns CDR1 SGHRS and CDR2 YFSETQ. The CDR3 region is CASSSVGDTSGKVNEQFF. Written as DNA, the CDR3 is TGCGCCAGCAGCAGCGTGGGGGATACTAGCGGGAAGGTCAATGAGCAGTTCTTC.

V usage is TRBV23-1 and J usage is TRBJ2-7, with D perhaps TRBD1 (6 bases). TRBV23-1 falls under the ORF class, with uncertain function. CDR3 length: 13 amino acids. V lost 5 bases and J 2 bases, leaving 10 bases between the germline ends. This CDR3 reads CASSLQGTYEQYF. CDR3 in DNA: TGCGCCAGCAGTTTACAGGGAACCTACGAGCAGTACTTC.

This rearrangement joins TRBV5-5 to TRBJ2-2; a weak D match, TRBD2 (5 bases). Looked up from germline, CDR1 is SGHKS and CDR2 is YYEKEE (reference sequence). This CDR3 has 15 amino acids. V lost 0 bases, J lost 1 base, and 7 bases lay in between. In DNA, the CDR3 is TGTGCCAGCAGCTTGGGAGGACTGAACACCGGGGAGCTGTTTTTT. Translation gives CASSLGGLNTGELFF.

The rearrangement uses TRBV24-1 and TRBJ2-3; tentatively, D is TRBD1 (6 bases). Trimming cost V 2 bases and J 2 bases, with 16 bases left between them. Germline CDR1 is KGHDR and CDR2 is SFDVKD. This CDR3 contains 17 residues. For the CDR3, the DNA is TGTGCCACCAGTGATTCAGTACAGGGTCTCGCCACAGATACGCAGTATTTT. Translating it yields CATSDSVQGLATDTQYF.

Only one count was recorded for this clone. In DNA form, the CDR3 reads TGTGCCAGCAGCCAAACAGGGGTCTATAATTCACCCCTCCACTTT. Translation gives CASSQTGVYNSPLHF. The chain couples TRBV3-1 (or the pseudogene TRBV3-2) to TRBJ1-6; TRBD1 matches at 7 bases. CDR1 and CDR2 (germline): LGHDT, YNNKEL (reference sequence). The CDR3 runs 15 residues. V lost 2 bases and J lost 3; bases outside the gene matches: 1.

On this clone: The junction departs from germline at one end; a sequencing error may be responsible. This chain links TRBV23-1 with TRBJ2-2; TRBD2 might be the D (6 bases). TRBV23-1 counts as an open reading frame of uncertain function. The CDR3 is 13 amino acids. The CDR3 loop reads CASSQYTDGGLFF. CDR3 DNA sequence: TGCGCCAGCAGTCAATATACGGACGGGGGGCTGTTTTTT.

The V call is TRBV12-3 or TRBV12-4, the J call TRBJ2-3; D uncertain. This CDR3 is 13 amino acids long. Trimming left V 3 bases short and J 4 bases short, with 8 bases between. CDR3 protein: CASSFRGADTQYF. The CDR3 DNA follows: TGTGCCAGCAGTTTTCGCGGTGCAGATACGCAGTATTTT.

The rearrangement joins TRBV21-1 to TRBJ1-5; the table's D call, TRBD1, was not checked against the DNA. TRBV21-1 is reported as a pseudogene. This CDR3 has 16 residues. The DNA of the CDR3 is TGTGCCAGCAGCAAAGTTGGTTCAGGGCATAATCAGCCCCAGCATTTT. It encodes CASSKVGSGHNQPQHF.

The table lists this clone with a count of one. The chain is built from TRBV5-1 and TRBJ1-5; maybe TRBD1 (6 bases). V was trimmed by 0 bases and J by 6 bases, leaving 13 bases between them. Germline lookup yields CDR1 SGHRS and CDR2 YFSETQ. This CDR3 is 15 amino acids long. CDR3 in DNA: TGCGCCAGCAGCTTGGAATCAGGGGCGGGTCAGCCCCAGCATTTT. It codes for CASSLESGAGQPQHF.

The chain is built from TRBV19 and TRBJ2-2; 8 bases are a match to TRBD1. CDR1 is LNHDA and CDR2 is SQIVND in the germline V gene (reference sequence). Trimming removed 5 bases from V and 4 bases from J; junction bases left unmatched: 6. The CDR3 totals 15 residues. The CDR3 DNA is TGTGCCAGTAGTTGGGGGACAGGAGTCACCGGGGAGCTGTTTTTT. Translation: CASSWGTGVTGELFF.

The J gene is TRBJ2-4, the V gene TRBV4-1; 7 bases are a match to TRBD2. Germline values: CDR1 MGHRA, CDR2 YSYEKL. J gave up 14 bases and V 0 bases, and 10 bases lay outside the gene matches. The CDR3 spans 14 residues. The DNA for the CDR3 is TGCGCCAGCAGCCAAGAAAAACTTCCGGGACTAAAGTACTTC. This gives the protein CASSQEKLPGLKYF.

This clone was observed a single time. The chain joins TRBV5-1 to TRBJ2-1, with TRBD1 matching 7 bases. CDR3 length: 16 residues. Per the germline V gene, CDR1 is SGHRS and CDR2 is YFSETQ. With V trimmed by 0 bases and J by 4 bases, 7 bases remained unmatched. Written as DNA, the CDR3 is TGCGCCAGCAGCTTGGAGGCGAGACAGGGATACAATGAGCAGTTCTTC. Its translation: CASSLEARQGYNEQFF.

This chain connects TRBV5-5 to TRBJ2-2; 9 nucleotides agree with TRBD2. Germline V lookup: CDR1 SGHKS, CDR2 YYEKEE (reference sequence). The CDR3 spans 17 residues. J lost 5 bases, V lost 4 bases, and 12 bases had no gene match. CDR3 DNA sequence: TGTGCCAGCAGCGTTCAGGCGGGGGGGCCACGGACCGGGGAGCTGTTTTTT. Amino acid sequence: CASSVQAGGPRTGELFF. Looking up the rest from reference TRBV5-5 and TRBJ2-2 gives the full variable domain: DAGVTQSPTHLIKTRGQQVTLRCSPISGHKSVSWYQQVLGQGPQFIFQYYEKEERGRGNFPDRFSARQFPNYSSELNVNALLLGDSALYLCASSVQAGGPRTGELFFGEGSRLTVL.

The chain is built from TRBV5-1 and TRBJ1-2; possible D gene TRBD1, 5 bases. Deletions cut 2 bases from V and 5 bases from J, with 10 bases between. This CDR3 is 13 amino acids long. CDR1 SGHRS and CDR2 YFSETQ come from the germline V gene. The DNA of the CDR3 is TGCGCCAGCAGCTTAGGGGATGGGTATGGCTACACCTTC. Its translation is CASSLGDGYGYTF.

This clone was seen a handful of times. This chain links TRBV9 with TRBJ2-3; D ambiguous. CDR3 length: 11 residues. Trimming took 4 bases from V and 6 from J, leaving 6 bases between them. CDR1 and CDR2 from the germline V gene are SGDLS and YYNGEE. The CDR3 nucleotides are TGTGCCAGCAGCCTCGGTGATACGCAGTATTTT. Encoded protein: CASSLGDTQYF.

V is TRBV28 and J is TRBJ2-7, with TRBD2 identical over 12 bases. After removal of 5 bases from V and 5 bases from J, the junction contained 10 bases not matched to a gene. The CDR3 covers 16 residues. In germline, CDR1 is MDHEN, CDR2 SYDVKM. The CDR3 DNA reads TGTGCCAGCAGTCTTCCCCTAGCGGGAGGGCCGAACGAGCAGTACTTC. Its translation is CASSLPLAGGPNEQYF.

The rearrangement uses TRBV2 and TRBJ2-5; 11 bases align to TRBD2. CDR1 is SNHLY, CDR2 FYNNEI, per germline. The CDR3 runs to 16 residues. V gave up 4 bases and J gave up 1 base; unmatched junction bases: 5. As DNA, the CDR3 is TGTGCCAGCAGTGTTGGTCTAGCGGGGGGCCAAGAGACCCAGTACTTC. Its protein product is CASSVGLAGGQETQYF. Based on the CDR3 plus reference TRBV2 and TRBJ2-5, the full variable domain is EPEVTQTPSHQVTQMGQEVILRCVPISNHLYFYWYRQILGQKVEFLVSFYNNEISEKSEIFDDQFSVERPDGSNFTLKIRSTKLEDSAMYFCASSVGLAGGQETQYFGPGTRLLVL.

The CDR3 nucleotides read TGTGCCAGCAGCGGGGGGGACAGGGCAAGGAATAGCAATCAGCCCCAGCATTTT. It yields the protein CASSGGDRARNSNQPQHF. This chain uses TRBV12-1 with TRBJ1-5; the D call of TRBD1 is as the table states it, not checked on the DNA. TRBV12-1 is designated a pseudogene. The CDR3 spans 18 residues.

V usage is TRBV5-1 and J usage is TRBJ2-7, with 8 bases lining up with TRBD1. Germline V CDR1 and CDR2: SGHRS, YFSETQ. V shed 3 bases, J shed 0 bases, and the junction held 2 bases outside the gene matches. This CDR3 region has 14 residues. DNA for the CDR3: TGCGCCAGCAGCTGGACAGGGACCTCCTACGAGCAGTACTTC. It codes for CASSWTGTSYEQYF.

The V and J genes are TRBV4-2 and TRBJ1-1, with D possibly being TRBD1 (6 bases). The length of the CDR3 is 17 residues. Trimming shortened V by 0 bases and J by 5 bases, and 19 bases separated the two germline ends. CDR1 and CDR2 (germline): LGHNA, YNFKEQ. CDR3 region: CASSQDGTRPLVTEAFF. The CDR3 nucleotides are TGTGCCAGCAGCCAAGATGGGACAAGGCCCCTAGTGACTGAAGCTTTCTTT.